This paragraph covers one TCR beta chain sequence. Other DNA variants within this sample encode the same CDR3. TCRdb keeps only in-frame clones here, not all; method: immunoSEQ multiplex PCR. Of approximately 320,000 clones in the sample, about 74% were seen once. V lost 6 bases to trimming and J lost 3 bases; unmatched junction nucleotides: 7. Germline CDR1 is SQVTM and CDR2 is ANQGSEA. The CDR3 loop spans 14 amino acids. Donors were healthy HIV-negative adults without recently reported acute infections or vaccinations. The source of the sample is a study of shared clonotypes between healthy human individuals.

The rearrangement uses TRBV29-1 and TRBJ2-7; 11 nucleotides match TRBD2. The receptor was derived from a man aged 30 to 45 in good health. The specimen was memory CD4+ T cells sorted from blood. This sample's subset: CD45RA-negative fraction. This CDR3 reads CSVLGLAGLYEQYF. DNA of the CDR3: TGCAGCGTCCTCGGACTAGCGGGCCTCTACGAGCAGTACTTC.